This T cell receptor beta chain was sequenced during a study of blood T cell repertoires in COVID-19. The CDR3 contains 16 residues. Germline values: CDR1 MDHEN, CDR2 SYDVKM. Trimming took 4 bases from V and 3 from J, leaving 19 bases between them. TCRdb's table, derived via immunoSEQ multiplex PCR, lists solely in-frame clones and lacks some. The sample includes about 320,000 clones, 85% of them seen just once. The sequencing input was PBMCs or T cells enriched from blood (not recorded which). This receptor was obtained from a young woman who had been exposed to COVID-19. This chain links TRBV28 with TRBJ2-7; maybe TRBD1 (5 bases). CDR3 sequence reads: CASSSLRGARVYEQYF. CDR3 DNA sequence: TGTGCCAGCAGTTCCCTCCGTGGGGCGAGAGTCTACGAGCAGTACTTC.